Here is one TCR beta chain with its context. Its antigen is currently unknown. This sample is part of a study of shared clonotypes between healthy human individuals. General study findings and limits: Only a few donors were included, so the genetic and exposure-history diversity represented was limited. Among donors, sharing of clonotypes was expected to be affected by sequencing depth. A handful of donors had around 5.5% of their naive CD4 clonotypes in common.

Naive CD8 cells lacked CD45RO, underwent positive selection for CCR7 and left out terminally differentiated effector memory CD45RA+ cells. Healthy and HIV-negative, the adult donors had no recent acute infections or vaccinations. Germline V gives CDR1 MNHEY, CDR2 SVGAGI. Trimming removed 2 bases at V and 2 bases at J, with 10 bases between. The CDR3 spans 14 residues. Sequenced by immunoSEQ multiplex PCR; TCRdb stores in-frame clones only, minus some. The sample carries around 1,900,000 clones, 93% recorded once. The source of this sequence is a man in his late teens or twenties in good health. Some clones in this sample may be carry-over from other donors' samples. The sequencing sample was made of naive CD8+ T cells from PBMCs. J is TRBJ2-7 and V is TRBV6-5; the D is unclear. Here the CDR3 reads CASSYAESAYEQYF. In nucleotides, the CDR3 is TGTGCCAGCAGTTACGCGGAGTCTGCCTACGAGCAGTACTTC.